The TCR beta chain described here comes from a study of cytomegalovirus exposure and HLA in healthy donors. Remarks on this clone: The antigen is undetermined.

13 Jbeta primers and 60 Vbeta primers were used for the PCR. Assay used: immunoSEQ multiplex PCR; TCRdb lists only in-frame clones, some missing. The sample includes around 150,000 clones, roughly 70% of them seen just once. The CDR3 sequence is 12 residues long. The germline gives CDR1 MNHEY, CDR2 SVGAGI. V was pared by 4 bases and J by 11 bases, with 7 bases of the junction left unmatched. Study-wide results and limits: It was confirmed in vitro that a few of the CMV-associated chains were specific for CMV antigens.

This receptor was obtained from a woman aged 40 to 55 in good health and CMV-seropositive. Sequencing was performed on PBMCs. The chain employs TRBV6-5 and TRBJ1-2; TRBD1 matches at 7 bases. The CDR3 coding sequence is TGTGCCAGCAGTTCCGGGACAGTACGTTACACCTTC. Amino acids: CASSSGTVRYTF.